This T cell receptor beta chain was identified in a study of CD8 T cells in Susac syndrome. The CDR3 is 13 amino acids. The V and J ends lost 3 bases and 3 bases respectively, with 10 bases between them. The V gene's germline CDR1 is SGHDT and CDR2 YYEEEE. Whole-study findings and limits: Susac-specific public clones were found in total CD8+ and CD8+ TEMRA repertoires, numbering more than 15 and five, respectively.

The RNA, about 0.45 to 1 ug, was put through reverse transcription using random hexamers. TCRdb fed the immunoSEQ multiplex PCR reads into MiXCR, producing one record per CDR3 protein. In the table there are around 150,000 distinct CDR3 sequences, approximately 95% of which are singletons. As to this clonotype: As yet, its antigen is unknown.

The chain employs TRBV5-6 and TRBJ2-7; maybe TRBD2 (6 bases). This clonotype was obtained from a human donor with Susac syndrome. Sequencing input: CD8+ T cells from PBMCs. The CDR3 region is CASSYGEDYEQYF. For the CDR3, the DNA is TGTGCCAGCAGCTATGGGGAGGACTACGAGCAGTACTTC.